These T cell receptor beta chains were read from a single sample in a study of cytomegalovirus exposure and HLA in healthy donors. This table comes from immunoSEQ multiplex PCR, and its TCRdb copy is limited to in-frame clones, with some not included. The table records fewer than 200,000 clones, roughly 70% of them present only once. The sequenced sample was PBMCs. These receptors were obtained from a woman in her thirties or forties in good health and CMV-seropositive. CDR3s include the opening cysteine and the closing phenylalanine or tryptophan. Each record gives: CDR3 protein, V gene.

CDR3 protein: CASSLYASENTEAFF; V gene: TRBV18
CDR3 protein: CASSDFGKNYGYTF; V gene: TRBV4-1
CDR3 protein: CASIGTGGSDNEQFF; V gene: TRBV5-1
CDR3 protein: CASRGTGETEAFF; V gene: TRBV9
CDR3 protein: CASSQNPGDWYEQYF; V gene: TRBV5-1
CDR3 protein: CSSGGVSDTQYF; V gene: TRBV7-9
CDR3 protein: CASSLSGLTSYEQYF; V gene: TRBV5-6
CDR3 protein: CASSRQGAGDTQYF; V gene: TRBV4-1
CDR3 protein: CATSGGAGSSYEQYF; V gene: TRBV15
CDR3 protein: CASSHRGGDGDTQYF; V gene: TRBV4-2
CDR3 protein: CASRSGGAGEQYF; V gene: TRBV13
CDR3 protein: CASSLGGTGSYEQYF; V gene: TRBV5-1
CDR3 protein: CATSRSTGDAFF; V gene: TRBV15
CDR3 protein: CASSGDRPYGYTF; V gene: TRBV7-9
CDR3 protein: CASSFPGGDEQYF; V gene: TRBV5-6
CDR3 protein: CASSLSSPPNEQFF; V gene: TRBV28
CDR3 protein: CASSFGQHYEQYF; V gene: TRBV27
CDR3 protein: CATSNDRGSYEQYF; V gene: TRBV15
CDR3 protein: CASSSTGSGDEQYF; V gene: TRBV6-5
CDR3 protein: CASSQDRGGGNEQFF; V gene: TRBV4-1
CDR3 protein: CASSQPSRDRENEKLFF; V gene: TRBV23-1
CDR3 protein: CASRAAAGQIPGDEQFF; V gene: TRBV4-3
CDR3 protein: CARSFVLSYNEQFF; V gene: TRBV5-3
CDR3 protein: CASSPEDWDTQYF; V gene: TRBV5-6
CDR3 protein: CASSAQTAQPQHF; V gene: TRBV19
CDR3 protein: CASRTVSGNTIYF; V gene: TRBV19
CDR3 protein: CASKQGDRLYEKLFF; V gene: TRBV19
CDR3 protein: CASSKRGGVAYEQYF; V gene: TRBV5-1
CDR3 protein: CASTVGEGRRPYNEQFF; V gene: TRBV7-9
CDR3 protein: CSSSDSLEFEKLFF; V gene: TRBV7-9
CDR3 protein: CASSPGLDSPLHF; V gene: TRBV18
CDR3 protein: CASSWGQGVEAFF; V gene: TRBV7-8
CDR3 protein: CASSRSGNTEAFF; V gene: TRBV27
CDR3 protein: CAIRAGATEAFF; V gene: TRBV10-3
CDR3 protein: CASSNGGGRNTGELFF; V gene: TRBV21-1
CDR3 protein: CASSLGTGESPLHF; V gene: TRBV27
CDR3 protein: CASSPRGGKGLSDTQYF; V gene: TRBV4-3
CDR3 protein: CASSYSTGNLNEKLFF; V gene: TRBV6-5
CDR3 protein: CASSSWTPNTGELFF; V gene: TRBV19
CDR3 protein: CASSRLAGGNSYEQYF; V gene: TRBV19
CDR3 protein: CASSLGLAGVNTGELFF; V gene: TRBV11-2
CDR3 protein: CASSMDREPPYGYTF; V gene: TRBV19
CDR3 protein: CASSLYGTGEAFF; V gene: TRBV7-2
CDR3 protein: CAISDSTGAGYEQYF; V gene: TRBV10-3
CDR3 protein: CATSPRGAAAYEQYF; V gene: TRBV15
CDR3 protein: CASRRTSQETQYF; V gene: TRBV6-5